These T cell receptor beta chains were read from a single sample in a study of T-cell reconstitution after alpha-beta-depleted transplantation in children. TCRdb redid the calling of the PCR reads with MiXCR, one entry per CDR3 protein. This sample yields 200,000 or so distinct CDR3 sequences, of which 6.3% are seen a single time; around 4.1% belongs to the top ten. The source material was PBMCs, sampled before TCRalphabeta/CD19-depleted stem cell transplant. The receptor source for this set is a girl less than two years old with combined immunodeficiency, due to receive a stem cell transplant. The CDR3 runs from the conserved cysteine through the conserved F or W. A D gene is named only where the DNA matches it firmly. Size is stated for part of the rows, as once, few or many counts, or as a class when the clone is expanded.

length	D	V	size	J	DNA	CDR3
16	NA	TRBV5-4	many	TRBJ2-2	TGTGCCAGCAGCTTGTGGTGGACAGCGTCCACCGGGGAGCTGTTTTTT	CASSLWWTASTGELFF
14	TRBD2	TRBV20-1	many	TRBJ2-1	TGCAGCCCCGTCGACCGGGGGGGCCGGGGTGAGCAGTTCTTC	CSPVDRGGRGEQFF
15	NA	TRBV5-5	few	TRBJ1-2	TGTGCCAGCAGCTTAGACGGGAGTGGATGGAATGGCTACACCTTC	CASSLDGSGWNGYTF
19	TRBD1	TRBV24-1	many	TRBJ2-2	TGTGCCACCAGTGACCCTAAGGATGTGACAGGGGGCCACCCCGGGGAGCTGTTTTTT	CATSDPKDVTGGHPGELFF
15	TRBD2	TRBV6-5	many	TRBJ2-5	TGTGCCAGCAGTCTCACCTGGACTAGCGAAGAGACCCAGTACTTC	CASSLTWTSEETQYF
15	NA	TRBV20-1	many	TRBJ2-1	TGCAGTGCTAGTCTTCGAGCGAGGGCCTACAATGAGCAGTTCTTC	CSASLRARAYNEQFF
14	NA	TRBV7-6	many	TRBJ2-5	TGTGCCAGCAGCGAATACGGGTCCGCGGAGACCCAGTACTTC	CASSEYGSAETQYF
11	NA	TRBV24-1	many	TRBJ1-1	TGTGCCACCAGCGCCTCCGGTGAAGCTTTCTTT	CATSASGEAFF
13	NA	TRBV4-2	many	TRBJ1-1	TGTGCCAGCAGCCAAACGCGCTTCACTGAAGCTTTCTTT	CASSQTRFTEAFF
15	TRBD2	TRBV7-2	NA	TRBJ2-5	TGTGCCAGCAGCTTGTTAGCGGGGACCCAAGAGACCCAGTACTTC	CASSLLAGTQETQYF
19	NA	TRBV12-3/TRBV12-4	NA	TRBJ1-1	TGTGCCAGCAGTTTAATTATTGGGGCACCGGACACAGTTTTACCTGAAGCTTTCTTT	CASSLIIGAPDTVLPEAFF
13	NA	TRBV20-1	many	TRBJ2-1	TGCAGCCCTCGGGATCACTCCTACAATGAGCAGTTCTTC	CSPRDHSYNEQFF
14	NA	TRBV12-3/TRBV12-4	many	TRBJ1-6	TGTGCCAGCAGACAGGGTCCCCGCAATTCACCCCTCCACTTT	CASRQGPRNSPLHF
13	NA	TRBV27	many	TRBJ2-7	TGTGCCAGCAGTACGGGCCCATCCTACGAGCAGTACTTC	CASSTGPSYEQYF
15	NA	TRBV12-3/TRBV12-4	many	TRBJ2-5	TGTGCCAGCAGCTTGGCGGCGGCGGGACGAGAGACCCAGTACTTC	CASSLAAAGRETQYF
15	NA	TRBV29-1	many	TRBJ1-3	TGCAGCGGAAGAAGGGATTCCGACTCTGGAAACACCATATATTTT	CSGRRDSDSGNTIYF
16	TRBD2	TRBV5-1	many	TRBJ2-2	TGCGCCAGCAGCTTGGGGACTAGCGGAAACACCGGGGAGCTGTTTTTT	CASSLGTSGNTGELFF
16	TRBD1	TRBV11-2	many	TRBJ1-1	TGTGCCAGCAGCTTAGTGGTCGGGACAGGGTTGTCTGAAGCTTTCTTT	CASSLVVGTGLSEAFF
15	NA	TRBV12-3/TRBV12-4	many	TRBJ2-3	TGTGCCAGCAGTTTTAATTTAGGGCATCAAGATACGCAGTATTTT	CASSFNLGHQDTQYF
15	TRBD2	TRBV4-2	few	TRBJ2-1	TGTGCCAGCAGCCAACGGCCGGGGGGGCCCAATGAGCAGTTCTTC	CASSQRPGGPNEQFF
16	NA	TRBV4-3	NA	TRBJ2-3	TGCGCCAGCAGCCAAGATGGGGGGGGCGCGAAGGATACGCAGTATTTT	CASSQDGGGAKDTQYF
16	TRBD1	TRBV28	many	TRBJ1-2	TGTGCCAGCACCCCAAGTTATCGGGACAGGATCTATGGCTACACCTTC	CASTPSYRDRIYGYTF
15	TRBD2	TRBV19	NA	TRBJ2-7	TGTGCCAGTACTATTGCGGGGGGCGCCGTCTACGAGCAGTACTTC	CASTIAGGAVYEQYF
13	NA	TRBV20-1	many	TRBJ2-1	TGCAGTGCTAATCCTCCCTCTAGGGATGAGCAGTTCTTC	CSANPPSRDEQFF
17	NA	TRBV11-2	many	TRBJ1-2	TGTGCCAGCAGCTTAGAGTTGTCCGCCTCGCACTTCTATGGCTACACCTTC	CASSLELSASHFYGYTF
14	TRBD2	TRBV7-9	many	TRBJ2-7	TGTGCCAGCAGCCATTGGAGCGGGACCTACGAGCAGTACTTC	CASSHWSGTYEQYF
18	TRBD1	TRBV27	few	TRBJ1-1	TGTGCCAGCATTGCCCCCCGCGAGGGACAGGCGCTTAACACTGAAGCTTTCTTT	CASIAPREGQALNTEAFF
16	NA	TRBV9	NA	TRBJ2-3	TGTGCCAGCAGCGTAGCAGCGGTTGTTAGCACAGATACGCAGTATTTT	CASSVAAVVSTDTQYF
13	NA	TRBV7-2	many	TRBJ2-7	TGTGCCAGCAGCTTTTCGGATCCCTACGAGCAGTACTTC	CASSFSDPYEQYF
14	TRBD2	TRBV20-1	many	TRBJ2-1	TGCAGTGCTATCATAGCGGGAGGCAACAATGAGCAGTTCTTC	CSAIIAGGNNEQFF
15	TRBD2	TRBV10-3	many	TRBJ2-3	TGTGCCACCATGGGACTAGCGGAAAACTTGGATACGCAGTATTTT	CATMGLAENLDTQYF
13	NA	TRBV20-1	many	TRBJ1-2	TGCAGTGCTAGTGCGTTTCGGAACTATGGCTACACCTTC	CSASAFRNYGYTF
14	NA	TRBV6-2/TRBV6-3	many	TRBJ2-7	TGTGCCAGCAATCTCGGGGCTCTTGTCTACGAGCAGTACTTC	CASNLGALVYEQYF
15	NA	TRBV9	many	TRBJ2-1	TGTGCCAGCAGCGTAGACAGCTACTCCTACAATGAGCAGTTCTTC	CASSVDSYSYNEQFF
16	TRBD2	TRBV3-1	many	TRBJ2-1	TGTGCCAGCAGCCAAGACCGTAGCGGGGGTTACTATGAGCAGTTCTTC	CASSQDRSGGYYEQFF
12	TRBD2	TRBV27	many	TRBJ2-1	TGTGCCAGCAGTTTAGATGGGAGGGGGCAGTTCTTC	CASSLDGRGQFF